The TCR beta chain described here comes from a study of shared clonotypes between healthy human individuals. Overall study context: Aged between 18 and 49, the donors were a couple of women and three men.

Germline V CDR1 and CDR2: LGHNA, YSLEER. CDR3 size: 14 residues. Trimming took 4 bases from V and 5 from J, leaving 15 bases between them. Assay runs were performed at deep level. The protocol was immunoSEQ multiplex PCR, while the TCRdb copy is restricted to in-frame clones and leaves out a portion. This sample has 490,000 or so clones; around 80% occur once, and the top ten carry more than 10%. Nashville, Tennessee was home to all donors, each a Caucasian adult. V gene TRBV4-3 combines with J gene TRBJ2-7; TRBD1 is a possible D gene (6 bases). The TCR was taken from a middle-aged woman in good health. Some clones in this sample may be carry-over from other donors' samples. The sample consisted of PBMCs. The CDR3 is CASSRRRGTHEQYF. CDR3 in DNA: TGCGCCAGCAGCCGACGCAGGGGAACCCACGAGCAGTACTTC.